These T cell receptor beta chains were read from a single sample in a study of T cells in narcolepsy. Profiled with immunoSEQ multiplex PCR; TCRdb holds only in-frame clones, not every one. This table holds tens of thousands of clones, about 86% found once. The source material was CD45RA- memory CD4+ T cells from PBMCs. The receptors were gathered from a human donor with narcolepsy. The CDR3 runs from the conserved cysteine through the conserved F or W. A D gene is named only where the DNA matches it firmly.

j_gene | d_gene | v_gene | CDR3aa
TRBJ2-3 | NA | TRBV7-7 | CASSLGRADTQYF
TRBJ2-5 | NA | TRBV27 | CASSSLYRREETQYF
TRBJ2-2 | NA | TRBV6-6 | CASSYVGSTGELFF
TRBJ2-7 | NA | TRBV27 | CASSLDTLSSYEQYF
TRBJ1-2 | NA | TRBV7-8 | CASSLEGLNADGYTF
TRBJ1-1 | NA | TRBV6-6 | CASHGSWGNTEAFF
TRBJ2-6 | NA | TRBV2 | CASSDWSSGANVLTF
TRBJ2-3 | NA | TRBV9 | CASSADLDTQYF
TRBJ2-2 | NA | TRBV28 | CASSPPLSGTGELFF
TRBJ1-2 | NA | TRBV5-1 | CASSQGDSNYGYTF
TRBJ2-5 | NA | TRBV2 | CAFEAGLSQETQYF
TRBJ1-1 | NA | TRBV19 | CASSMESLSGVNTEAFF
TRBJ2-1 | TRBD1 | TRBV11-3 | CASSSPGQSYNEQFF
TRBJ2-5 | TRBD2 | TRBV4-1 | CASSQDGTGGPGETQYF
TRBJ1-4 | TRBD1 | TRBV4-2 | CASSRTGDTNEKLFF
TRBJ2-7 | NA | TRBV6-1 | CASSDATDEQYF
TRBJ1-5 | NA | TRBV2 | CASSEDRYQPQHF
TRBJ1-6 | NA | TRBV4-3 | CASSLTQGAEVSPLHF
TRBJ1-2 | NA | TRBV9 | CASSVGRGNYGYTF
TRBJ2-5 | NA | TRBV9 | CASSTGTLQETQYF
TRBJ1-2 | NA | TRBV9 | CASSPGDSYGYTF
TRBJ2-3 | TRBD2 | TRBV30 | CAWSRGLAADTQYF
TRBJ1-4 | NA | TRBV4-3 | CASSPYHGTNEKLFF
TRBJ2-2 | TRBD2 | TRBV6-1 | CASSTGLVPTGELFF
TRBJ2-5 | NA | TRBV30 | CAWRNGPQETQYF
TRBJ2-3 | NA | TRBV18 | CASSPPSTDTQYF
TRBJ1-2 | NA | TRBV7-2 | CASSLAAGANYGYTF
TRBJ2-7 | NA | TRBV10-2 | CASSEKVYEQYF
TRBJ2-1 | NA | TRBV30 | CAWSPPPLLPGNEQFF
TRBJ2-7 | TRBD2 | TRBV6-5 | CASRLTSGTYEQYF
TRBJ1-2 | NA | TRBV29-1 | CSAEPQAGGYGYTF
TRBJ1-1 | NA | TRBV6-1 | CASSEGGRVNTEAFF
TRBJ2-3 | TRBD1 | TRBV25-1 | CASSDPGQGMTDTQYF
TRBJ1-4 | NA | TRBV7-2 | CASSSSGGSNEKLFF
TRBJ2-7 | NA | TRBV28 | CASTYSSYEQYF
TRBJ2-1 | NA | TRBV4-1 | CASRALTGYNEQFF
TRBJ1-1 | NA | TRBV28 | CASMGDTEAFF
TRBJ1-5 | NA | TRBV7-2 | CASSLKGPNQPQHF
TRBJ1-1 | NA | TRBV6-5 | CASSYDSDPNTEAFF
TRBJ1-2 | TRBD1 | TRBV6-5 | CASSRQGDGYTF
TRBJ2-3 | NA | TRBV4-2 | CASSLSSGTDTQYF
TRBJ1-3 | NA | TRBV7-6 | CASSLGPLVDTIYF
TRBJ2-5 | TRBD2 | TRBV9 | CASSVSGGFQETQYF
TRBJ2-1 | NA | TRBV7-8 | CASSFGNEQFF
TRBJ2-1 | TRBD2 | TRBV7-8 | CASSLIGLAGANEQFF
TRBJ1-2 | NA | TRBV28 | CASSRVYGYTF
TRBJ1-1 | NA | TRBV7-9 | CASSSGTPNTEAFF
TRBJ1-5 | NA | TRBV7-9 | CASSLGGKGNQPQHF
TRBJ2-1 | NA | TRBV9 | CASSLQLFPEVF
TRBJ2-5 | NA | TRBV30 | CAWSKLGNQETQYF
TRBJ1-4 | TRBD1 | TRBV7-2 | CASSVSGTGARSNEKLFF
TRBJ2-2 | NA | TRBV7-2 | CASSPWDSNTGELFF
TRBJ2-5 | NA | TRBV5-4 | CASSLPGIQQETQYF
TRBJ2-5 | NA | TRBV18 | CASSPGAQETQYF
TRBJ2-2 | TRBD2 | TRBV5-1 | CASSAREIRAGELFF
TRBJ2-7 | TRBD2 | TRBV6-5 | CASSYSGGSYEQYF
TRBJ1-2 | NA | TRBV2 | CASSLRGNGYTF
TRBJ1-2 | NA | TRBV7-9 | CASTPNVGALSNYGYTF
TRBJ2-7 | NA | TRBV5-4 | CASSPSRGTDLYEQYF